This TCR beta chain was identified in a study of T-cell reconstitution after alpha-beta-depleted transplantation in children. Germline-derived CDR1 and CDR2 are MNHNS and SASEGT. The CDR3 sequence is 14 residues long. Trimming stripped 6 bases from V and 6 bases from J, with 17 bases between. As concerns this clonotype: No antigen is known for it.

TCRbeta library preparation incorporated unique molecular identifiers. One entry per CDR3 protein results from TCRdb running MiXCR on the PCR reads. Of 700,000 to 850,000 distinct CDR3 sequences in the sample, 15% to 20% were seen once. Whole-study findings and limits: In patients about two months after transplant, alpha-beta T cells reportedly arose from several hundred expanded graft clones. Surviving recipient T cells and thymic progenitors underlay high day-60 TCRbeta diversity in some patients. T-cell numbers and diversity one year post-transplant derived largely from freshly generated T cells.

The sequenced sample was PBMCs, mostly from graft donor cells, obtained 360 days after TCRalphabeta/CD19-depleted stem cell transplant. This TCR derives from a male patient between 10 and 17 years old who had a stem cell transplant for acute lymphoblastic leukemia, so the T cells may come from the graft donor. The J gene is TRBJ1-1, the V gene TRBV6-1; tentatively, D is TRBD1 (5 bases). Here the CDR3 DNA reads TGTGCCAGCAGCCCCCTGGGGCCCAAGGCTGAAGCTTTCTTT. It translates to CASSPLGPKAEAFF.